Below are 20 T cell receptor beta chains sequenced from a single sample in a study of cytomegalovirus exposure and HLA in healthy donors. 13 Jbeta primers and 60 Vbeta primers were used for the PCR. Profiling relied on immunoSEQ multiplex PCR, and the TCRdb table lists in-frame clones only, not all of them. The data show tens of thousands of clones, just over 65% seen once. Sequenced material: PBMCs. The receptors shown here come from a man aged 30-40 years in good health and CMV-seronegative.

The gene calls are TRBV27 and TRBJ1-4; 12 bases are a match to TRBD1. Per germline, CDR1 MNHEY and CDR2 SMNVEV (reference sequence). V lost 10 bases, J lost 8 bases, and 14 bases stayed unmatched. The CDR3 length is 16 residues. Written as DNA, the CDR3 is TGTGCCATACCTTCCGGGACAGGGGGCGTTTACGAAAAACTGTTTTTT. This encodes CAIPSGTGGVYEKLFF.

The chain carries TRBV27 and TRBJ1-5; 8 positions agree with TRBD1. Germline V gives CDR1 MNHEY, CDR2 SMNVEV (reference sequence). The CDR3 contains 13 residues. With 6 bases clipped from V and 4 bases from J, the junction kept 2 bases outside the gene matches. The CDR3 nucleotides read TGTGCCAGCAGAGGACAGGGTAATCAGCCCCAGCATTTT. It translates to CASRGQGNQPQHF.

The chain has TRBV5-1 and TRBJ2-6, with a weak D call TRBD2 (6 bases). The CDR3 consists of 15 residues. Germline V gene data show CDR1 as SGHRS and CDR2 as YFSETQ. V dropped 4 bases and J dropped 2 bases, with 10 bases sitting between them. The CDR3 DNA reads TGCGCCAGCAGCGCCGGGGGAACTGGGGCCAACGTCCTGACTTTC. It specifies CASSAGGTGANVLTF.

This clone was detected a few times. The rearrangement joins TRBV5-6 to TRBJ2-7; a weak D match, TRBD2 (6 bases). The CDR3 covers 15 residues. Germline V gene sequence: CDR1 SGHDT, CDR2 YYEEEE. The V end lost 6 bases, the J end lost 5 bases, and 21 bases lay between the germline ends. CDR3 bases: TGTGCCAGCAACCTGCGGGGCCTCCCGGGGAACGAGCAGTACTTC. This gives the protein CASNLRGLPGNEQYF.

This chain joins TRBV19 and TRBJ1-5; D call uncertain. The CDR3 contains 15 residues. CDR1 and CDR2 from the germline V gene are LNHDA and SQIVND (reference sequence). V was clipped by 6 bases and J by 2 bases, with 14 bases between them. The CDR3 region has the DNA TGTGCCAGTAGCGACTCTACGTGGGGCAATCAGCCCCAGCATTTT. Translated: CASSDSTWGNQPQHF.

The gene calls are TRBV7-2 and TRBJ2-3, with a tentative D call TRBD1 (6 bases). From germline, CDR1 is SGHTA and CDR2 FQGNSA. Trimming shortened V by 1 base and J by 0 bases, and 11 bases separated the two germline ends. The CDR3 has 16 amino acids. CDR3 loop: CASSLGYRESTDTQYF. DNA for the CDR3: TGTGCCAGCAGCTTAGGATACAGGGAAAGCACAGATACGCAGTATTTT. Based on the CDR3 plus reference TRBV7-2 and TRBJ2-3, the full variable domain is GAGVSQSPSNKVTEKGKDVELRCDPISGHTALYWYRQSLGQGLEFLIYFQGNSAPDKSGLPSDRFSAERTGGSVSTLTIQRTQQEDSAVYLCASSLGYRESTDTQYFGPGTRLTVL.

This clone was detected a few times. V and J are TRBV19 and TRBJ2-1; 7 positions agree with TRBD2. The CDR3 totals 15 residues. The ends lost 3 bases at V and 9 bases at J; junction bases unmatched: 11. In germline, CDR1 is LNHDA, CDR2 SQIVND (reference sequence). This chain's CDR3 is CASSIRGAGAGEQFF. The DNA for the CDR3 is TGTGCCAGTAGTATTCGGGGTGCGGGAGCAGGTGAGCAGTTCTTC. The whole variable domain, filled in from reference TRBV19 and TRBJ2-1, reads DGGITQSPKYLFRKEGQNVTLSCEQNLNHDAMYWYRQDPGQGLRLIYYSQIVNDFQKGDIAEGYSVSREKKESFPLTVTSAQKNPTAFYLCASSIRGAGAGEQFFGPGTRLTVL.

The chain joins TRBV7-8 to TRBJ1-3; D remains unclear. V was pared by 4 bases and J by 0 bases, with 10 bases between. The CDR3 sequence is 15 residues long. Germline V lookup: CDR1 SGHVS, CDR2 FQNEAQ. CDR3 residues: CASSSFGFSGNTIYF. CDR3 bases: TGTGCCAGCAGCTCGTTCGGGTTCTCTGGAAACACCATATATTTT.

V usage is TRBV4-1 and J usage is TRBJ2-7; D not resolved. The V gene's germline CDR1 is MGHRA and CDR2 YSYEKL. V was shortened by 1 base and J by 2 bases, with 6 bases between the two germline ends. The CDR3 covers 13 residues. The CDR3 loop is CASSQVGPYEQYF. The CDR3 nucleotides read TGCGCCAGCAGCCAAGTTGGCCCCTACGAGCAGTACTTC.

J is TRBJ2-5 and V is TRBV4-1; 10 bases agree with TRBD1. CDR3 length: 15 amino acids. Germline CDR1 reads MGHRA; CDR2 reads YSYEKL. The V and J ends lost 1 base and 3 bases, in that order; junction bases with no gene match: 2. The CDR3 DNA is TGCGCCAGCAGCCAAGCGGGGACAGGGGAAGAGACCCAGTACTTC. This translates into CASSQAGTGEETQYF.

The chain has TRBV30 and TRBJ1-1, with D hard to call. V was shortened by 0 bases and J by 3 bases, with 26 bases between the two germline ends. The CDR3 extends over 19 amino acids. Germline CDR1 reads GTSNPN; CDR2 reads SVGIG (reference sequence). The CDR3 here is CAWSVIRVRRRDFHTEAFF. CDR3 sequence (DNA): TGTGCCTGGAGTGTAATTCGGGTTAGACGGCGAGATTTCCACACTGAAGCTTTCTTT.

The chain joins TRBV7-2 to TRBJ2-7; D perhaps matches TRBD1 (6 bases). V lost 5 bases and J 0 bases, leaving 14 bases between the germline ends. This CDR3 region has 15 residues. CDR1 is SGHTA and CDR2 is FQGNSA in the germline V gene. The DNA of the CDR3 is TGTGCCAGCAGCCGGACAGACGGCGTCTCCTACGAGCAGTACTTC. It codes for CASSRTDGVSYEQYF. The variable domain in full, completed from reference TRBV7-2 and TRBJ2-7, reads GAGVSQSPSNKVTEKGKDVELRCDPISGHTALYWYRQSLGQGLEFLIYFQGNSAPDKSGLPSDRFSAERTGGSVSTLTIQRTQQEDSAVYLCASSRTDGVSYEQYFGPGTRLTVT.

The genes are TRBV5-1 and TRBJ2-3; TRBD2 agrees at 10 bases. V lost 2 bases, J lost 5 bases, and 5 bases stayed unmatched. CDR1 is SGHRS, CDR2 YFSETQ, per germline. The CDR3 extends over 15 amino acids. CDR3 sequence: CASSFSGGAGDTQYF. CDR3 sequence (DNA): TGCGCCAGCAGCTTCAGCGGGGGGGCCGGAGATACGCAGTATTTT.

The V call is TRBV4-1, the J call TRBJ2-7, with TRBD1 as a possible D gene (6 bases). The germline V gene encodes CDR1 MGHRA and CDR2 YSYEKL. Trimming shortened V by 4 bases and J by 5 bases, and 12 bases separated the two germline ends. The CDR3 runs 13 residues. CDR3 sequence: CASSLTGFHEQYF. The CDR3 DNA reads as TGCGCCAGCAGCCTAACAGGGTTCCACGAGCAGTACTTC.

The chain carries TRBV6-5 and TRBJ1-5; D may be TRBD1 (5 bases). This CDR3 contains 13 residues. V lost 6 bases and J 4 bases, leaving 10 bases between the germline ends. CDR1 and CDR2 (germline): MNHEY, SVGAGI. CDR3 in amino acids: CASREGNNQPQHF. In nucleotides, the CDR3 is TGTGCCAGCAGGGAGGGGAATAATCAGCCCCAGCATTTT.

This clone was recorded a few times. The chain employs TRBV2 and TRBJ2-3; TRBD1 aligns across 7 bases. Germline trimming cut 8 bases from V and 0 bases from J; bases unmatched to any gene: 11. This CDR3 comprises 16 residues. In germline, CDR1 is SNHLY, CDR2 FYNNEI. DNA for the CDR3: TGTGCCAGCTGGAATATGGGACAGAGTAGCACAGATACGCAGTATTTT. This translates into CASWNMGQSSTDTQYF.

The chain recombines TRBV19 with TRBJ1-1; D not resolved. The CDR3 length is 14 residues. The germline CDR1 and CDR2 sequences are LNHDA and SQIVND (reference sequence). Between the trimmed V and J ends, which lost 1 base and 4 bases, there was a span of 10 bases. The CDR3 coding sequence is TGTGCCAGTAGTATAGTGGCCCGGGGCACTGAAGCTTTCTTT. As protein: CASSIVARGTEAFF.

The J gene is TRBJ1-1, the V gene TRBV7-9, with TRBD1 as a possible D gene (5 bases). Trimming stripped 1 base from V and 1 base from J, with 10 bases between. The length of the CDR3 is 15 residues. Germline CDR1 is SEHNR and CDR2 is FQNEAQ (reference sequence). CDR3 residues: CASSLVLDKNTEAFF. Here the CDR3 DNA reads TGTGCCAGCAGCTTAGTTCTGGACAAGAACACTGAAGCTTTCTTT.

This clone was seen only once. The chain joins TRBV25-1 to TRBJ1-5; 9 bases align to TRBD1. This CDR3 region has 15 residues. Germline values: CDR1 MGHDK, CDR2 SYGVNS. Losses at the gene ends were 4 bases for V and 5 bases for J; bases not matched to a gene: 6. This CDR3 is CASSGDRASDQPQHF. The CDR3 nucleotides read TGTGCCAGCAGTGGGGACAGGGCCTCAGATCAGCCCCAGCATTTT.

The rearrangement uses TRBV5-1 and TRBJ1-2; D not resolved. Trimming left V 2 bases short and J 5 bases short, with 10 bases between. This CDR3 region has 13 residues. Germline values: CDR1 SGHRS, CDR2 YFSETQ. In DNA, the CDR3 is TGCGCCAGCAGCTTAACACAGCAATATGGCTACACCTTC. It yields the protein CASSLTQQYGYTF. Drawing the rest from reference TRBV5-1 and TRBJ1-2, the complete variable domain is KAGVTQTPRYLIKTRGQQVTLSCSPISGHRSVSWYQQTPGQGLQFLFEYFSETQRNKGNFPGRFSGRQFSNSRSEMNVSTLELGDSALYLCASSLTQQYGYTFGSGTRLTVV.